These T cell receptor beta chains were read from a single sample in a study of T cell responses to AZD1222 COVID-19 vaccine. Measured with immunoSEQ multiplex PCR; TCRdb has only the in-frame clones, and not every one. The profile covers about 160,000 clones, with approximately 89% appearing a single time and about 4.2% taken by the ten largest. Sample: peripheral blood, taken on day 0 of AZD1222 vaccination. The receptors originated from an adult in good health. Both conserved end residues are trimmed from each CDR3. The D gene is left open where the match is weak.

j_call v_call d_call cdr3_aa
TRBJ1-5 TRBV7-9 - ASSLQSNQPQH
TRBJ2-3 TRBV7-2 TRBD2 ASSHSSGRTDTQY
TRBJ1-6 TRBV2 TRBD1 ASSGGQTVNSPLH
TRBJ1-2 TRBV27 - ASSLRGLGDTQSNYGYT
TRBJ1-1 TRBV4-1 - ASRHYVMNTEAF
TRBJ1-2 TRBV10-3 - AISESDTSNYGYT
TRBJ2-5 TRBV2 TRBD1 ASSARDRGGETQY
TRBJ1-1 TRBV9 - ASSVRGNTEAF
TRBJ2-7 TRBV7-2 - ASSRSYEQY
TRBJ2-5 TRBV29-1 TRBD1 SISPGGGETQY
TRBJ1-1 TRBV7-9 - ASSLAQWNTEAF
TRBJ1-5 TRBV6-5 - ASSSKRGAQPQH
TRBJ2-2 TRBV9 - ASSPEAQHTGELF
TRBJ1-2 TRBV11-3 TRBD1 ASSLETGALGGYT
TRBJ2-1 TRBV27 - ASSLSGPEFGNEQF
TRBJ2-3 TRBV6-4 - APIPTGTDTDTQY
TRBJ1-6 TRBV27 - ASSANAQAARNSPLH
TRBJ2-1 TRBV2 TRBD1 ASRQGANNEQF
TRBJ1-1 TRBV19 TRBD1 ASSRQGVNTEAF
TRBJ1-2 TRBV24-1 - ATSDLPAYGYT
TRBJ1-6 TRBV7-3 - ASSFGAANSPLH
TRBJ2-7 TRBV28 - ASRVLGTWGYEQY
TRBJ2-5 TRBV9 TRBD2 ASSVGGSGGSGETQY
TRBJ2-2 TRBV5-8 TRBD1 ASSLSVRGTGELF
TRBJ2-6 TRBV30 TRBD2 AWLAGFGANVLT
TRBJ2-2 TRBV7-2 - ASSLAGAHTGELF
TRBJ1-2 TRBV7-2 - ASSLGTRAGYT
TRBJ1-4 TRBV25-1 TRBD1 ASSASSGTGKEKLF
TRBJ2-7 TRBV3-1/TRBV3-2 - ASSQDLGIGGLEQY